These 2 T cell receptor beta chains originate from one sample sequenced in a study of blood T cell repertoires in COVID-19. Profiling relied on immunoSEQ multiplex PCR, and the TCRdb table lists in-frame clones only, not all of them. The data hold over 140,000 clones, with roughly 81% observed a single time. The material sequenced was peripheral blood. The receptors were sampled from a woman aged 45-65 years with active or convalescent COVID-19.

The genes are TRBV6-1 and TRBJ2-2; 13 bases align to TRBD2. Germline V gene lookup returns CDR1 MNHNS and CDR2 SASEGT. V was pared by 4 bases and J by 1 base, with 6 bases of the junction left unmatched. The CDR3 is made up of 18 amino acids. The CDR3 loop reads CASSGTSGGALNTGELFF. The CDR3 nucleotides are TGTGCCAGCAGTGGCACTAGCGGGGGGGCCTTGAACACCGGGGAGCTGTTTTTT.

This clone occurred a few times. The rearrangement links TRBV4-2 to TRBJ1-3; unclear D gene. The V gene lost 0 bases and the J gene lost 2 bases, with 14 bases spanning the gap. The CDR3 has 17 residues. Germline CDR1 reads LGHNA; CDR2 reads YNFKEQ. Here the CDR3 reads CASSQDGEGSPGNTIYF. The CDR3 nucleotides read TGTGCCAGCAGCCAAGACGGTGAGGGATCGCCTGGAAACACCATATATTTT.